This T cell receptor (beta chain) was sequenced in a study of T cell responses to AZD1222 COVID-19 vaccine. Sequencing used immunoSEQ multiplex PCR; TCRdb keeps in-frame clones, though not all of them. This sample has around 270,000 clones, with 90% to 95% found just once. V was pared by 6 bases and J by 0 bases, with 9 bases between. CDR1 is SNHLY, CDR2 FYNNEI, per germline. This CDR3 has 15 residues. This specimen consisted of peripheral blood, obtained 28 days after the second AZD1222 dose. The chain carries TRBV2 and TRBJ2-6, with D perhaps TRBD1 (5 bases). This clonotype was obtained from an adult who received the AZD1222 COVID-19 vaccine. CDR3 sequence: CASSLDSSGANVLTF. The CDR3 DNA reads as TGTGCCAGCAGCCTCGACAGCTCTGGGGCCAACGTCCTGACTTTC.